This T cell receptor beta chain was recorded in a study of blood T cell repertoires in COVID-19. Study information: In each case, the material was cDNA or gDNA derived from T cells, B-cell-depleted T cells, or PBMCs.

In this sample, this clone turned up a few times. This CDR3 is built from 15 residues. V was cut by 5 bases and J by 4 bases, with 18 bases left in between. Sequencing used immunoSEQ multiplex PCR; TCRdb keeps in-frame clones, though not all of them. Of fewer than 200,000 clones in the sample, about 86% were seen once. This sequence joins TRBV6-7 and TRBJ2-7; perhaps TRBD1 as D (7 bases). TRBV6-7 is labeled an ORF, and its function is uncertain. The sample consisted of peripheral blood. This clonotype originated in a woman between 18 and 30 years old who had recovered from COVID-19. In nucleotides, the CDR3 is TGTGCCAGCAGTGACAGGGACTCATCTCCTTACGAGCAGTACGTC. It encodes CASSDRDSSPYEQYV.